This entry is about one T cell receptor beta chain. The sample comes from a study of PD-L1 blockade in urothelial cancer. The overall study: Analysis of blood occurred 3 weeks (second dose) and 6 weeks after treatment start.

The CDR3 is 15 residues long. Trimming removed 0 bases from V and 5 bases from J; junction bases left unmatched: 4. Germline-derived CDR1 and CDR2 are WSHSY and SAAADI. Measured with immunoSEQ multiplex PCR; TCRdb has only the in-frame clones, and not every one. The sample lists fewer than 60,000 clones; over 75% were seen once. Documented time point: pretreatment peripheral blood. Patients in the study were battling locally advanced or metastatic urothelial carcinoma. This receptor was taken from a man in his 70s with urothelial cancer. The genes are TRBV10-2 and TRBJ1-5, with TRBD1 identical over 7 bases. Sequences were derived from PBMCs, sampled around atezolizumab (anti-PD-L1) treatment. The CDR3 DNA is TGCGCCAGCAGTGAGTCGAGAGGGGGCGATCAGCCCCAGCATTTT. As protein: CASSESRGGDQPQHF.